A selection of T cell receptor beta chains follows, all from one sample in a study of T-cell memory formation after mild COVID-19. Each CDR3 protein is one row after TCRdb ran MiXCR on the 5' RACE reads. In the table there are hundreds of thousands of distinct CDR3 sequences, around 13% of which are singletons. Specimen: PBMCs or a T cell subset sorted from them (not recorded which). The receptors come from a man aged 18 to 35 who had mild COVID-19 (a few samples of this study predate the infection). Cell type and time point are not known. The CDR3 runs from the conserved cysteine through the conserved F or W. A D gene is named only where the DNA matches it firmly. Clone size is not always given. Where it is, it says once, few, many or a class for expanded clones.

>TRBJ2-3|13|NA|TRBV7-6|NA
TGTGCCAGCAGTCACCGTCCGGCAGATACGCAGTATTTT
CASSHRPADTQYF
>TRBJ2-5|15|few|TRBV20-1|NA
TGCAGTGCTAGAGACGGAGGAGGGGCGGAAGAGACCCAGTACTTC
CSARDGGGAEETQYF
>TRBJ2-7|16|NA|TRBV14|TRBD2
TGTGCCAGCAGCTTTTCCAGCGGGGGGACGCCCTACGAGCAGTACTTC
CASSFSSGGTPYEQYF
>TRBJ2-1|12|NA|TRBV6-6|TRBD2
TGTGCCAGCTCATCTATGGGGGACTACCAGTTCTTC
CASSSMGDYQFF
>TRBJ1-3|16|NA|TRBV29-1|NA
TGCAGCGTTGAAGATCTGACCAGGCCCTCTGGAAACACCATATATTTT
CSVEDLTRPSGNTIYF
>TRBJ2-5|17|NA|TRBV4-3|NA
TGCGCCAGCAGCCCGAGAAAGAAGGCAGGGGCCCAAGAGACCCAGTACTTC
CASSPRKKAGAQETQYF
>TRBJ1-1|15|NA|TRBV7-9|TRBD1
TGTGCCAGCAGTACTCAAAACAGGGGCGACACTGAAGCTTTCTTT
CASSTQNRGDTEAFF
>TRBJ2-5|14|NA|TRBV5-1|TRBD2
TGCGCCAGCAGTACGGGACTAGCGGGGGGGACGACGTACTTC
CASSTGLAGGTTYF
>TRBJ2-7|15|NA|TRBV29-1|NA
TGCAGCGTTGAAGATCGAGGCCCGCTGTCCTACGAGCAGTACTTC
CSVEDRGPLSYEQYF
>TRBJ2-7|15|few|TRBV7-2|TRBD1
TGTGCCAGCAGCTTTCGGACAGGGACCTCCTACGAGCAGTACTTC
CASSFRTGTSYEQYF
>TRBJ2-2|16|NA|TRBV24-1|NA
TGTGCCACCAGTGATCCACCGGGCCAGAACACCGGGGAGCTGTTTTTT
CATSDPPGQNTGELFF
>TRBJ2-4|16|few|TRBV28|TRBD2
TGTGCCAGCAGTTTTTTAGCGGGGGGCACCAAAAACATTCAGTACTTC
CASSFLAGGTKNIQYF
>TRBJ2-1|15|NA|TRBV9|TRBD2
TGTGCCAGCAGCGAGACTAGCGGGGGGGCTAATGAGCAGTTCTTC
CASSETSGGANEQFF
>TRBJ2-1|13|NA|TRBV7-9|NA
TGTGCCAGCAGCTTTTGGCTGCCTGTAGAGCAGTTCTTC
CASSFWLPVEQFF
>TRBJ2-1|15|many|TRBV5-1|TRBD1
TGCGCCAGCAGCTTGGACGGGCTAGGGGGCGATGAGCAGTTCTTC
CASSLDGLGGDEQFF
>TRBJ2-5|16|few|TRBV4-1|NA
TGCGCCAGCAGCCAGGGGTGGTCGGGGCCGCAAGAGACCCAGTACTTC
CASSQGWSGPQETQYF
>TRBJ1-1|13|NA|TRBV25-1|NA
TGTGCCAGCAGCATAAAAAGGGGACGGGGAGCTTTCTTT
CASSIKRGRGAFF
>TRBJ2-2|15|NA|TRBV28|TRBD2
TGTGCCAGCTCTCTTCTAGCGGGGAGACGCGGGGAGCTGTTTTTT
CASSLLAGRRGELFF
>TRBJ2-7|15|NA|TRBV7-2|NA
TGTGCCAGCAGCTTATTCCTCGGGCAATCCTACGAGCAGTACTTC
CASSLFLGQSYEQYF
>TRBJ2-1|16|NA|TRBV5-1|NA
TGCGCCAGCAGCGCCCCTGGACAGAGCTCCTACAATGAGCAGTTCTTC
CASSAPGQSSYNEQFF
>TRBJ1-5|13|few|TRBV20-1|NA
TGCAGTGCCGCAGGAGGAGGCAATCAGCCCCAGCATTTT
CSAAGGGNQPQHF
>TRBJ1-4|16|NA|TRBV5-1|NA
TGCGCCAGCAGCTTGGTCGGACAGACAACTAATGAAAAACTGTTTTTT
CASSLVGQTTNEKLFF
>TRBJ2-1|15|few|TRBV4-3|NA
TGCGCCAGCAGCCCCGACTCCGGCTCCTACAATGAGCAGTTCTTC
CASSPDSGSYNEQFF
>TRBJ2-1|13|NA|TRBV7-9|NA
TGTGCCAGCAGCCCCGTGGGAAGCAATGAGCAGTTCTTC
CASSPVGSNEQFF
>TRBJ2-3|18|NA|TRBV20-1|TRBD2
TGCAGTGCTAGAGCGGGCGGGGGGGCCTATTTTAGCACAGATACGCAGTATTTT
CSARAGGGAYFSTDTQYF
>TRBJ2-1|16|NA|TRBV10-3|NA
TGTGCCATCAGTGACCCTTCAGGGGCCCTGCTCGGAGAGCAGTTCTTC
CAISDPSGALLGEQFF
>TRBJ2-3|16|few|TRBV24-1|NA
TGTGCCACCAGTGATTTCGCTAGGTCTGACACAGATACGCAGTATTTT
CATSDFARSDTDTQYF
>TRBJ2-1|13|few|TRBV11-2|TRBD2
TGTGCCAGCAGCTTAGGACTAGCCTATGAGCAGTTCTTC
CASSLGLAYEQFF
>TRBJ2-1|15|many|TRBV2|NA
TGTGCCAGCAGTGAACAGGGCTATTCCTACAATGAGCAGTTCTTC
CASSEQGYSYNEQFF
>TRBJ1-6|15|few|TRBV5-1|NA
TGCGCCAGCAGCCCGGACGGAACGTTTGTCTCACCCCTCCACTTT
CASSPDGTFVSPLHF
>TRBJ1-6|15|few|TRBV20-1|TRBD1
TGCAGTGCGGGACAGGGGGCGCGGGAATGGTCACCCCTCCACTTT
CSAGQGAREWSPLHF
>TRBJ2-1|15|NA|TRBV7-8|NA
TGTGCCAGCAGCGACACAGGCGGGCGATACAATGAGCAGTTCTTC
CASSDTGGRYNEQFF
>TRBJ1-5|16|few|TRBV12-3/TRBV12-4|TRBD1
TGTGCCAGCAGTCCGGAGACAGGGGGCAGGGCAGGGCCCCAGCATTTT
CASSPETGGRAGPQHF
>TRBJ2-3|16|NA|TRBV24-1|TRBD1
TGTGCCACCAGCGATCGGGGGACAGGGGTTGAAGATACGCAGTATTTT
CATSDRGTGVEDTQYF
>TRBJ1-1|13|NA|TRBV20-1|NA
TGCGTGCGACCTGGGGGCTTCGGCACTGAAGCTTTCTTT
CVRPGGFGTEAFF
>TRBJ1-3|12|NA|TRBV3-1|NA
TGTGCCAGCAGCCAAGGCCGAAACACCATATATTTT
CASSQGRNTIYF
>TRBJ1-2|14|few|TRBV6-2/TRBV6-3|NA
TGTGCCAGCAGTTCGAAGGCGTTTAACTATGGCTACACCTTC
CASSSKAFNYGYTF
>TRBJ2-3|15|many|TRBV12-3/TRBV12-4|TRBD2
TGTGCCAGCAGTCCGCGGCTAGCGGGGGGAGATACGCAGTATTTT
CASSPRLAGGDTQYF
>TRBJ2-3|16|NA|TRBV5-1|TRBD2
TGCGCCAGCAGCTTGCCACTAGCGGGAGGCACAGATACGCAGTATTTT
CASSLPLAGGTDTQYF
>TRBJ2-2|15|NA|TRBV5-1|NA
TGCGCCAGCAGCTTGGTTACTCAGGCCACCGGGGAGCTGTTTTTT
CASSLVTQATGELFF
>TRBJ1-1|15|few|TRBV4-2|TRBD1
TGTGCCAGCAGCCTGGGCGACAGGGTGGGAACTGAAGCTTTCTTT
CASSLGDRVGTEAFF
>TRBJ2-1|14|many|TRBV11-2|NA
TGTGCCAGCAGCTTAGGACAGCTATACAATGAGCAGTTCTTC
CASSLGQLYNEQFF